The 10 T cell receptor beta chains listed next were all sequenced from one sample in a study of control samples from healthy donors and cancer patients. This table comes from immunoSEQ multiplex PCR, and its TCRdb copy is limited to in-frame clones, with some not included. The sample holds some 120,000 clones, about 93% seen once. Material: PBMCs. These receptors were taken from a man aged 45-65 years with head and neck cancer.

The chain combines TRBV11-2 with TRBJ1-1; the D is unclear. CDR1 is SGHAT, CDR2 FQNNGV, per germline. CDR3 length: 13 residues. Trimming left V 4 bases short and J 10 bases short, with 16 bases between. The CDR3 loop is CASSSWSSFVAFF. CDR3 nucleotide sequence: TGTGCCAGCAGCTCCTGGTCCAGCTTCGTAGCTTTCTTT.

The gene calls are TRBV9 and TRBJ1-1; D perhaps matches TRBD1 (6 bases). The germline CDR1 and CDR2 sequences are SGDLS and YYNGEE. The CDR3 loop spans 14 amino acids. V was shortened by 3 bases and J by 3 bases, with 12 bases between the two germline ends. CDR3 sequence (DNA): TGTGCCAGCAGCGAACAGGGAACCCACACTGAAGCTTTCTTT. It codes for CASSEQGTHTEAFF.

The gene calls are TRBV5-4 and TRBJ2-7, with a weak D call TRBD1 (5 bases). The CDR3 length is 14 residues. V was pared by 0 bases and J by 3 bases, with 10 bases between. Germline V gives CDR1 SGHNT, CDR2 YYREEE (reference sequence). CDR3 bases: TGTGCCAGCAGCTTGGATAGGGGTAGCTACGAGCAGTACTTC. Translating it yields CASSLDRGSYEQYF.

This chain's CDR3 is CASSFRDTGSRELFF. The CDR3 nucleotides read TGTGCCAGCAGCTTTCGGGACACGGGGTCAAGGGAGCTGTTTTTT. The V gene is TRBV11-2, the J gene TRBJ2-2, with D possibly being TRBD1 (6 bases). Deletions cut 3 bases from V and 9 bases from J, with 17 bases between. The CDR3 contains 15 residues. Germline lookup yields CDR1 SGHAT and CDR2 FQNNGV.

This CDR3 reads CASSRRGPRGETQYF. CDR3 nucleotide sequence: TGTGCCAGCAGCCGTCGAGGACCTCGGGGAGAGACCCAGTACTTC. The V gene is TRBV3-1 (or the pseudogene TRBV3-2), the J gene TRBJ2-5, with a possible D match to TRBD2 (5 bases). The CDR3 has 15 amino acids. Trimming cost V 4 bases and J 4 bases, with 16 bases left between them. Looked up from germline, CDR1 is LGHDT and CDR2 is YNNKEL (reference sequence).

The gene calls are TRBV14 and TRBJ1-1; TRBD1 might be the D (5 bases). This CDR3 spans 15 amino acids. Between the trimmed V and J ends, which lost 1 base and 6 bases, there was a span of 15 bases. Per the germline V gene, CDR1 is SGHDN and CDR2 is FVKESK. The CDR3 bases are TGTGCCAGCAGCCAAGGTTGGTCAGGGATTCCTGAAGCTTTCTTT. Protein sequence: CASSQGWSGIPEAFF.

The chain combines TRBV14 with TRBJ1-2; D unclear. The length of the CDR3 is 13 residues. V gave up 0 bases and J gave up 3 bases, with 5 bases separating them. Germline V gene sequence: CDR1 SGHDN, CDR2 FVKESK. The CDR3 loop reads CASSQDHYYGYTF. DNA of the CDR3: TGTGCCAGCAGCCAAGATCACTACTATGGCTACACCTTC.

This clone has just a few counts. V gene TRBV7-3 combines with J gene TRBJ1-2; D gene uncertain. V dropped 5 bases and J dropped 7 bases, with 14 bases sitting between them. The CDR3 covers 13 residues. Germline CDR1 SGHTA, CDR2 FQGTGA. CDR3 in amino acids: CASSNALGFGYTF. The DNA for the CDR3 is TGTGCCAGCAGCAACGCCCTCGGGTTTGGCTACACCTTC.

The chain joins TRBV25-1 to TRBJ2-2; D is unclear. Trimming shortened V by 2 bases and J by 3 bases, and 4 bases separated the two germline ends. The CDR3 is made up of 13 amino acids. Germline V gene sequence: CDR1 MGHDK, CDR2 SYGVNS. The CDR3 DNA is TGTGCCAGCAGTGAACTCTACACCGGGGAGCTGTTTTTT. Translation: CASSELYTGELFF.

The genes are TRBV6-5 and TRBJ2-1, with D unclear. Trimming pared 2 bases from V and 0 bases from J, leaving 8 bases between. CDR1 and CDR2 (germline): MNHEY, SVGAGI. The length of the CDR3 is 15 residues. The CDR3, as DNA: TGTGCCAGCAGTTACGCGCTTAGCTCCTACAATGAGCAGTTCTTC. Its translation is CASSYALSSYNEQFF.